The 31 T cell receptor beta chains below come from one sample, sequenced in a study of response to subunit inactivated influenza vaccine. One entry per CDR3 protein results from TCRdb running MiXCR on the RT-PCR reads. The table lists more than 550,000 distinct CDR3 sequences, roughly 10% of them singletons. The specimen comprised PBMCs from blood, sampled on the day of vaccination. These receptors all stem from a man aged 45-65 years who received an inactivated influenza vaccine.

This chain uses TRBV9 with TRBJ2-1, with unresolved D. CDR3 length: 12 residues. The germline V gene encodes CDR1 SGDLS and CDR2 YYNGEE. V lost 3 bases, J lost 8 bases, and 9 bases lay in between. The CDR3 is CASSALPHEQFF. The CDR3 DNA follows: TGTGCCAGCAGCGCCCTCCCCCATGAGCAGTTCTTC.

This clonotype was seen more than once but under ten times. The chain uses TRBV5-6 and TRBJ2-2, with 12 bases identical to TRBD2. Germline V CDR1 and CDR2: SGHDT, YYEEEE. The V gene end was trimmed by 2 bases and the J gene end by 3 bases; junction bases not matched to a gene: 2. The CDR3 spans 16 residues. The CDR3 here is CASSFGLAGYTGELFF. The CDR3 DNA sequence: TGTGCCAGCAGCTTTGGACTAGCGGGATACACCGGGGAGCTGTTTTTT.

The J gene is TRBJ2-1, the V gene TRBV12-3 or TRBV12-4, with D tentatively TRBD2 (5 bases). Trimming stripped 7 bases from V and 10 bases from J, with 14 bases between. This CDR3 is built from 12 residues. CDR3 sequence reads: CASTPGVFEQFF. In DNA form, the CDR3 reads TGTGCCAGCACTCCCGGGGTTTTCGAGCAGTTCTTC.

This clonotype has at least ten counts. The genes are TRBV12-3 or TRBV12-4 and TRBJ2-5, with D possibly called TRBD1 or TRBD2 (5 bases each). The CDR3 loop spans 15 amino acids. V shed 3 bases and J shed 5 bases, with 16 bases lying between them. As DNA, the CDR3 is TGTGCCAGCAGTTTCGAGGGGCAGGTAGCTGAGACCCAGTACTTC. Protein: CASSFEGQVAETQYF.

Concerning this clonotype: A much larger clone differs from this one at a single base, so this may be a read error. The CDR3 nucleotides are TGTGCCACCAGCCTCGGTCGTAAACACGAGACCCAGTACTTC. Residues: CATSLGRKHETQYF. The chain is built from TRBV15 and TRBJ2-5; D not resolved. Trimming took off 5 bases at V and 5 bases at J, with 15 bases between the two ends. The germline CDR1 and CDR2 sequences are LNHNV and YYDKDF (reference sequence). This CDR3 is 14 amino acids long.

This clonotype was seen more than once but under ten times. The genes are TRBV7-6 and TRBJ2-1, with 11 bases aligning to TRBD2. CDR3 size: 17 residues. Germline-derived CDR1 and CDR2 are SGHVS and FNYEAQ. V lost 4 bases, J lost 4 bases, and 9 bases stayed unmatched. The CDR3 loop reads CASSSYPGTSGYNEQFF. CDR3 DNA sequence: TGTGCCAGCAGCTCATATCCCGGGACTAGCGGATACAATGAGCAGTTCTTC.

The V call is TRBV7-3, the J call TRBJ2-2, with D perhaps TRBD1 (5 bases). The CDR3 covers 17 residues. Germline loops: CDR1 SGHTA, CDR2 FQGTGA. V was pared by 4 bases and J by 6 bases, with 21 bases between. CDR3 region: CASSSPEGQGIAGELFF. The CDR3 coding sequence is TGTGCCAGCAGCTCCCCTGAAGGTCAGGGAATTGCCGGGGAGCTGTTTTTT.

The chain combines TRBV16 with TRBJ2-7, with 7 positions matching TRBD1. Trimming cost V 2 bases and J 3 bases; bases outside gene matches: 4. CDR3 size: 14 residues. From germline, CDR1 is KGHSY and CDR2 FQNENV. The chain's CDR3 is CASSQDDRDYEQYF. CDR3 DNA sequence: TGTGCCAGCAGCCAAGATGACAGGGACTACGAGCAGTACTTC.

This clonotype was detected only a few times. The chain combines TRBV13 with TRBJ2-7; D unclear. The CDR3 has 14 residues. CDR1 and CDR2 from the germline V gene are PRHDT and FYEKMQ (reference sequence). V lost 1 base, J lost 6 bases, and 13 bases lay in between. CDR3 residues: CASSLVRTVGEQYF. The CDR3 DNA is TGTGCCAGCAGCTTAGTCAGGACCGTGGGCGAGCAGTACTTC.

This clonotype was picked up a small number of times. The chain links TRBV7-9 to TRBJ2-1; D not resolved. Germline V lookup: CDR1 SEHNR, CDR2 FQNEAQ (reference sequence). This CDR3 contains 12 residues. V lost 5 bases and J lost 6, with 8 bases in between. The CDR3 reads CASSPHLNEQFF. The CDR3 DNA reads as TGTGCCAGCAGCCCACACCTCAATGAGCAGTTCTTC. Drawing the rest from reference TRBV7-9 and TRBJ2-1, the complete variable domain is DTGVSQNPRHKITKRGQNVTFRCDPISEHNRLYWYRQTLGQGPEFLTYFQNEAQLEKSRLLSDRFSAERPKGSFSTLEIQRTEQGDSAMYLCASSPHLNEQFFGPGTRLTVL.

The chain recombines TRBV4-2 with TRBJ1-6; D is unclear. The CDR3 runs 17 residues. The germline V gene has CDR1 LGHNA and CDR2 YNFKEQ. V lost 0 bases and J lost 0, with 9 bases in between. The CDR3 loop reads CASSQDGEASYNSPLHF. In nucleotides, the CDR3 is TGTGCCAGCAGCCAAGACGGGGAAGCCTCCTATAATTCACCCCTCCACTTT.

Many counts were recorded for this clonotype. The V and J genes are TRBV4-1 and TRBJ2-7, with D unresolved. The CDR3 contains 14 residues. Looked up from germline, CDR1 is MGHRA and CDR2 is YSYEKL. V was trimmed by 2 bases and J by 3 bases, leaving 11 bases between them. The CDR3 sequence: CASSQLGTDYEQYF. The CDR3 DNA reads TGCGCCAGCAGCCAATTAGGCACAGACTACGAGCAGTACTTC.

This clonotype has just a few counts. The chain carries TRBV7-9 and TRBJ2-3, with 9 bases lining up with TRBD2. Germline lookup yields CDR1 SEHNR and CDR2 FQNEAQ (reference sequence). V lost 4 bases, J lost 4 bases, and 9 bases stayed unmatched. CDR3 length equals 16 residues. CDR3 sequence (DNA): TGTGCCAGCAGCTCACACCGTAGCGGGAGAGCAGATACGCAGTATTTT. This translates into CASSSHRSGRADTQYF.

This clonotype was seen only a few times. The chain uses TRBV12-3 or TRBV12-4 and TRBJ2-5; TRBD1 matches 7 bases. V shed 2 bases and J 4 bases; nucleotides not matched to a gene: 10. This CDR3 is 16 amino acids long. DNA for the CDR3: TGTGCCAGCAGTTTACGTTCCGGGGCAGGGGGAGAGACCCAGTACTTC. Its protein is CASSLRSGAGGETQYF.

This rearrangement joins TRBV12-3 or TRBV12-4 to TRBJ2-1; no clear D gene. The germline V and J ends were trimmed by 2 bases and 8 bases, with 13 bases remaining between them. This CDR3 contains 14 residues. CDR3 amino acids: CASSLIVMGYEQFF. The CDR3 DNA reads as TGTGCCAGCAGTTTAATCGTGATGGGATATGAGCAGTTCTTC.

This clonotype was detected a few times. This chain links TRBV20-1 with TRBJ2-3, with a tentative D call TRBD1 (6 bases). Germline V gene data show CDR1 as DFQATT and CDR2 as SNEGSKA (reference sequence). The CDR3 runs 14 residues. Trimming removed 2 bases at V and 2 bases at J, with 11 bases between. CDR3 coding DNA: TGCAGTGCTAGACCACAGGGCCCCACAGATACGCAGTATTTT. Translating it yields CSARPQGPTDTQYF.

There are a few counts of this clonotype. The CDR3 DNA is TGCGCCAGCAGCCGGCCGACAGTGAACACCGGGGAGCTGTTTTTT. As protein: CASSRPTVNTGELFF. The chain combines TRBV4-1 with TRBJ2-2, with D perhaps TRBD1 (5 bases). The CDR3 consists of 15 residues. From germline, CDR1 is MGHRA and CDR2 YSYEKL. Trimming removed 4 bases at V and 1 base at J, with 10 bases between.

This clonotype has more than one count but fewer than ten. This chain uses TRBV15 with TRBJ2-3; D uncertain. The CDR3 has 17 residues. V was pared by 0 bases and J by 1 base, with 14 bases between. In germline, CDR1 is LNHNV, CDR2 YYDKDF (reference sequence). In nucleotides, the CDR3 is TGTGCCACCAGCAGAGATATTGCCGGTTGGGGCACAGATACGCAGTATTTT. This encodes CATSRDIAGWGTDTQYF.

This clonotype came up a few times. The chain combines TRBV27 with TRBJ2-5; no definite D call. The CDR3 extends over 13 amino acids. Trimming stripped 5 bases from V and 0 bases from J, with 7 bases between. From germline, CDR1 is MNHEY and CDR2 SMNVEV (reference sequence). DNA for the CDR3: TGTGCCAGCAGTAGAAACCACCAAGAGACCCAGTACTTC. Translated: CASSRNHQETQYF.

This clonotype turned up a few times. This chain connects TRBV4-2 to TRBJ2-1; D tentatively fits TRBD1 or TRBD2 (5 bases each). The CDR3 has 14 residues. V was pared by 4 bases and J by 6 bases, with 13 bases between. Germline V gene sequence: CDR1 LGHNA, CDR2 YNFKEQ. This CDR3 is CASSPWDGFNEQFF. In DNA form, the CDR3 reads TGTGCCAGCAGCCCCTGGGACGGATTCAATGAGCAGTTCTTC.

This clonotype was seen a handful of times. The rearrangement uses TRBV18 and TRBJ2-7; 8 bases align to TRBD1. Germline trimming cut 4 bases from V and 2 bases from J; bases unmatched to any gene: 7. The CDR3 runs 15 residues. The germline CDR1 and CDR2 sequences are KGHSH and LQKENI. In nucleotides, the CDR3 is TGTGCCAGCTCACGTCAGGACAGGGTTCCCTACGAGCAGTACTTC. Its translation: CASSRQDRVPYEQYF.

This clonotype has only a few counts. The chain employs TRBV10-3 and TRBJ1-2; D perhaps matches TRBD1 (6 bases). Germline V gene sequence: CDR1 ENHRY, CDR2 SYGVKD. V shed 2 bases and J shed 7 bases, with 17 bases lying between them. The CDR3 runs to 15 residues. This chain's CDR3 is CAISEGGTTVGGYTF. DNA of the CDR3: TGTGCCATCAGTGAGGGGGGCACTACCGTCGGTGGCTACACCTTC.

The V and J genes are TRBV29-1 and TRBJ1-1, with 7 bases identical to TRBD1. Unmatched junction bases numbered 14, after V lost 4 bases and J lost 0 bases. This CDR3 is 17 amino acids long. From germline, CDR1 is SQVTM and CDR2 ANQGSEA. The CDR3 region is CSVGPQRRQGLNTEAFF. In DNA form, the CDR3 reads TGCAGCGTTGGCCCACAACGCCGACAGGGCCTGAACACTGAAGCTTTCTTT.

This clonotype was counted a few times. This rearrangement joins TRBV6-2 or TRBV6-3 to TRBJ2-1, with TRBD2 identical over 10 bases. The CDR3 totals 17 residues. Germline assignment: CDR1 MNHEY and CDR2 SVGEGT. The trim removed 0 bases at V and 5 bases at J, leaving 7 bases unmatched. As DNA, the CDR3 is TGTGCCAGCAGTTACTCGATAGGACTAGCGGTCAACAATGAGCAGTTCTTC. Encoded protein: CASSYSIGLAVNNEQFF.

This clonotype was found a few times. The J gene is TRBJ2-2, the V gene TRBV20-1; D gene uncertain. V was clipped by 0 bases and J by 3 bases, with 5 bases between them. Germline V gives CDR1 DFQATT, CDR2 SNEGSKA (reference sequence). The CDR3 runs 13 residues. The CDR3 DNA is TGCAGTGCTAGAGATCTGGACACCGGGGAGCTGTTTTTT. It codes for CSARDLDTGELFF.

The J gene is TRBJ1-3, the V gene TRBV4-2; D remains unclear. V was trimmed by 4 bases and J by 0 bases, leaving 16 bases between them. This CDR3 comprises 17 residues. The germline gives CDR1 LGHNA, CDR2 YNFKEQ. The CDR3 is CASSLNGGDSSGNTIYF. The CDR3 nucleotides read TGTGCCAGCAGCCTTAACGGCGGGGATAGCTCTGGAAACACCATATATTTT.

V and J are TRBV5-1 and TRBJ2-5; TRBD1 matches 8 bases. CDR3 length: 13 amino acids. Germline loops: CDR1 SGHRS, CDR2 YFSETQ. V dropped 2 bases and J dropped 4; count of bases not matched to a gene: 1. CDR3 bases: TGCGCCAGCAGCTTCCAGGGGGCAGAGACCCAGTACTTC. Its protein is CASSFQGAETQYF. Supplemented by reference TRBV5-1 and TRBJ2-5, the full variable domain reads KAGVTQTPRYLIKTRGQQVTLSCSPISGHRSVSWYQQTPGQGLQFLFEYFSETQRNKGNFPGRFSGRQFSNSRSEMNVSTLELGDSALYLCASSFQGAETQYFGPGTRLLVL.

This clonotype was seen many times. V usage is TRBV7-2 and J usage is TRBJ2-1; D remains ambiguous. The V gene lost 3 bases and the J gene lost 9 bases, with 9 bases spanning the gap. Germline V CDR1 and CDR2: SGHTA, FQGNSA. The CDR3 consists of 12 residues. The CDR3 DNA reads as TGTGCCAGCAGCTTCGACGGAAGTGAGCAGTTCTTC. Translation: CASSFDGSEQFF. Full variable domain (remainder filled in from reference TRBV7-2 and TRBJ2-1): GAGVSQSPSNKVTEKGKDVELRCDPISGHTALYWYRQSLGQGLEFLIYFQGNSAPDKSGLPSDRFSAERTGGSVSTLTIQRTQQEDSAVYLCASSFDGSEQFFGPGTRLTVL.

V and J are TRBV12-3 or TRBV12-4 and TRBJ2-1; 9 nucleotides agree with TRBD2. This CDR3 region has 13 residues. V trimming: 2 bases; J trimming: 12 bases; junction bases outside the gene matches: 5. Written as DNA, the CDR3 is TGTGCCAGCAGTTTAAGCCTAGCGGGATTGCAGTTCTTC. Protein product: CASSLSLAGLQFF.

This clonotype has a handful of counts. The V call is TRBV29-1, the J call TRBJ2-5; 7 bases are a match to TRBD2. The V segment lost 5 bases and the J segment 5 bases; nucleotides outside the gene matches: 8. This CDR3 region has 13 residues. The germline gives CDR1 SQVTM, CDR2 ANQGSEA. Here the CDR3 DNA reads TGCAGCGTTTCGATCGGGGGGACGGAGACCCAGTACTTC. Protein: CSVSIGGTETQYF.

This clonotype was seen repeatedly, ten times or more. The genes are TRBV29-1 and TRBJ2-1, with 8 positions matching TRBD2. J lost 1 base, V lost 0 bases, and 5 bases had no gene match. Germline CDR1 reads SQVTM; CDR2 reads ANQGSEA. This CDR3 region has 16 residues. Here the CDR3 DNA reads TGCAGCGTTGAAGATCGGGGGGGGGAATCCTACAATGAGCAGTTCTTC. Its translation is CSVEDRGGESYNEQFF.